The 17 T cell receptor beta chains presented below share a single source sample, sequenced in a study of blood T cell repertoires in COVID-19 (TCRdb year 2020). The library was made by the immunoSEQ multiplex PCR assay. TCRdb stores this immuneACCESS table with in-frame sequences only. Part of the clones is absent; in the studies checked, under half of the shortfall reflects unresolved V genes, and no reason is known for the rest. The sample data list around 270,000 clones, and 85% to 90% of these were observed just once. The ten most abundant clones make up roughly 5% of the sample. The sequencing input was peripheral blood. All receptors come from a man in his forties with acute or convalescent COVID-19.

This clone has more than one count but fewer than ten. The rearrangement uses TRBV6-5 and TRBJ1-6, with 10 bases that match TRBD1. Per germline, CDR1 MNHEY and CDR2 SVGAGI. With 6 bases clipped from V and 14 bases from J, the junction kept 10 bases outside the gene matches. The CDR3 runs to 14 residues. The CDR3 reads CASSLRQGARALHF. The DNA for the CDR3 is TGTGCCAGCAGCCTTCGACAGGGGGCTAGAGCCCTCCACTTT.

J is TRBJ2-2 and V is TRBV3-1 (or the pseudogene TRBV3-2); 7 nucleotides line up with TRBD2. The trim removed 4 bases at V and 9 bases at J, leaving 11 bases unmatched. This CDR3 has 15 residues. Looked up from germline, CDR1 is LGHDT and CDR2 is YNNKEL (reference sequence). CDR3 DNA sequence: TGTGCCAGCAGCCCCCGTAGAGGGAGGGATAGGGAGCTGTTTTTT. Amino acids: CASSPRRGRDRELFF.

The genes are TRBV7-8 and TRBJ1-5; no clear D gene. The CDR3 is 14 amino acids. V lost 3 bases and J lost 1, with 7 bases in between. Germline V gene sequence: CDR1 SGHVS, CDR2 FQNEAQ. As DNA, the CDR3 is TGTGCCAGCAGCTTTGTCTCGAGCAATCAGCCCCAGCATTTT. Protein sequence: CASSFVSSNQPQHF.

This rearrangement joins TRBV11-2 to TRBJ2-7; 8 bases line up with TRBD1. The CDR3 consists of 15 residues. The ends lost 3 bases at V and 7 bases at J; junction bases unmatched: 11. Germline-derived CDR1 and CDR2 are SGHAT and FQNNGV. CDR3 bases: TGTGCCAGCAGCTTTAGTGGACAGGGCTTTGGAGAGCAGTACTTC. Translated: CASSFSGQGFGEQYF.

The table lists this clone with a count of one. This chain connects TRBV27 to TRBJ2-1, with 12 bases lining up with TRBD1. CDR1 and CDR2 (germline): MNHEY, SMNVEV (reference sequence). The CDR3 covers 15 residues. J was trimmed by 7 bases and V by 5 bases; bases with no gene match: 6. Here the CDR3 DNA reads TGTGCCAGCAGTAAGGGACAGGGGGCGGGGAATGAGCAGTTCTTC. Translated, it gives CASSKGQGAGNEQFF.

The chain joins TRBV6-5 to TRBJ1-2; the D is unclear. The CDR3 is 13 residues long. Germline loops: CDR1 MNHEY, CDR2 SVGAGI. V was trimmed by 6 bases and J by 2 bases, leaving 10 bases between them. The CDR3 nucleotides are TGTGCCAGCAGGCCAACAGAGAACTATGGCTACACCTTC. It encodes CASRPTENYGYTF.

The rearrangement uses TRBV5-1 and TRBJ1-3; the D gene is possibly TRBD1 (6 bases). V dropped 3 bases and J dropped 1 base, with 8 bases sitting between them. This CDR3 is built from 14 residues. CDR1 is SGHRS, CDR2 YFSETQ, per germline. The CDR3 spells CASSSQGSGNTIYF. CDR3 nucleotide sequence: TGCGCCAGCAGCTCACAGGGTTCTGGAAACACCATATATTTT.

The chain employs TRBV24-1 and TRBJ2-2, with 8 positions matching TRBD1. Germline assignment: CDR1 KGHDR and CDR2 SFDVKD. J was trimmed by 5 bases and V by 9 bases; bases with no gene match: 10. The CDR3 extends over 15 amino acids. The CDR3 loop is CATGGQARGTGELFF. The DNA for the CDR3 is TGTGCCACCGGGGGACAGGCCCGCGGGACCGGGGAGCTGTTTTTT.

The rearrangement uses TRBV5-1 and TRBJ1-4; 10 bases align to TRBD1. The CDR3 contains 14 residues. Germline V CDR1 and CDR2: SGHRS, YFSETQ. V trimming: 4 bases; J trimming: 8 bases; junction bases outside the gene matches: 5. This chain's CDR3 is CASSLDRGTEKLFF. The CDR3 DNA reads TGCGCCAGCAGCCTGGACAGGGGGACGGAAAAACTGTTTTTT.

CDR3 loop: CASSERDRSWGYTF. CDR3 nucleotides: TGTGCCAGCAGTGAAAGGGACAGGTCGTGGGGCTACACCTTC. The J gene is TRBJ1-2, the V gene TRBV25-1; TRBD1 aligns across 8 bases. The CDR3 consists of 14 residues. Germline V lookup: CDR1 MGHDK, CDR2 SYGVNS. The junction had 7 bases not matched to a gene; V was cut back by 2 bases and J by 8 bases.

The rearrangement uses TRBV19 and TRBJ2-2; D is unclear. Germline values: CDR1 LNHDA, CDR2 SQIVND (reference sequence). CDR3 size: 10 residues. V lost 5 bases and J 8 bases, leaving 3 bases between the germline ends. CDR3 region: CASSEGELFF. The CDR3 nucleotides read TGTGCCAGTAGTGAGGGGGAGCTGTTTTTT.

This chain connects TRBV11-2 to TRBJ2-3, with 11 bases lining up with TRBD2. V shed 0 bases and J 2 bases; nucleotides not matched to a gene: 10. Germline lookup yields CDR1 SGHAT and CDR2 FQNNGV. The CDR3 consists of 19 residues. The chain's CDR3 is CASSLEVSSGGPHTDTQYF. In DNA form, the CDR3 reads TGTGCCAGCAGCTTAGAGGTGTCTAGCGGGGGGCCCCACACAGATACGCAGTATTTT. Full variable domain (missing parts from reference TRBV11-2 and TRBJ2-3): EAGVAQSPRYKIIEKRQSVAFWCNPISGHATLYWYQQILGQGPKLLIQFQNNGVVDDSQLPKDRFSAERLKGVDSTLKIQPAKLEDSAVYLCASSLEVSSGGPHTDTQYFGPGTRLTVL.

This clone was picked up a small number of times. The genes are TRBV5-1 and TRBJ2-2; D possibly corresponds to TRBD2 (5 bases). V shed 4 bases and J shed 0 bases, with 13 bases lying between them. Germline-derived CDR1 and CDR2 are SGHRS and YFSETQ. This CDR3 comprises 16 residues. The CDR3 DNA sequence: TGCGCCAGCAGCGGACTGACGAGGGCGAACACCGGGGAGCTGTTTTTT. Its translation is CASSGLTRANTGELFF.

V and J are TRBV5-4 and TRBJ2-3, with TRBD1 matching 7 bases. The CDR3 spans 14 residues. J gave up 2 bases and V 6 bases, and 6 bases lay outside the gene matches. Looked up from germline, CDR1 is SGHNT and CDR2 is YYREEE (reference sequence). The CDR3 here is CASNPGGLTDTQYF. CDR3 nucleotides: TGTGCCAGCAACCCAGGGGGTCTCACAGATACGCAGTATTTT.

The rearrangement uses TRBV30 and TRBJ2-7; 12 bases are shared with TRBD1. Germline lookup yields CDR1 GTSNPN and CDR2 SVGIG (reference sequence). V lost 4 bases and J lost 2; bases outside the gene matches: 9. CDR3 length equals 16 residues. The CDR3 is CAWTRDRGPFTYEQYF. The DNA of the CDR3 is TGTGCCTGGACACGGGACAGGGGGCCCTTTACCTACGAGCAGTACTTC.

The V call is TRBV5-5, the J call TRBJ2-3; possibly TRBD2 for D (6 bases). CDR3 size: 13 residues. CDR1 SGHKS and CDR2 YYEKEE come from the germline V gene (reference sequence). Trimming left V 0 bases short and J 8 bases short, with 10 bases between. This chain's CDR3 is CASSLAGAGTQYF. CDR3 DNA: TGTGCCAGCAGCTTGGCGGGAGCGGGTACGCAGTATTTT.

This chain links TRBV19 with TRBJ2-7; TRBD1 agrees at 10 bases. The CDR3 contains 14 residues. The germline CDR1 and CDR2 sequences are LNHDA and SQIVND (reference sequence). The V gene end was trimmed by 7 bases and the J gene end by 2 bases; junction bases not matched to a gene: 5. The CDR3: CASTAGTGAYEQYF. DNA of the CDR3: TGTGCCAGTACCGCCGGGACAGGGGCCTACGAGCAGTACTTC. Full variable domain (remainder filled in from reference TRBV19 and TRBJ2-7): DGGITQSPKYLFRKEGQNVTLSCEQNLNHDAMYWYRQDPGQGLRLIYYSQIVNDFQKGDIAEGYSVSREKKESFPLTVTSAQKNPTAFYLCASTAGTGAYEQYFGPGTRLTVT.